This T cell receptor beta chain was recovered during a study of identical twins. From the 5' RACE reads, TCRdb called clonotypes with MiXCR, one entry per CDR3 protein. The data show under 900,000 distinct CDR3 sequences, with 10% to 15% seen just once and roughly 1.5% held by the top ten. Healthy Caucasians alone served as donors. Trimming removed 1 base from V and 5 bases from J, with 11 bases in between. The CDR3 is 14 amino acids. The V gene's germline CDR1 is MGHRA and CDR2 YSYEKL. This clonotype has only a few counts. The same sample was also used in a study of yellow fever vaccine responses in identical twins.

The sequence came from a woman aged 18-30 years in good health. The chain couples TRBV4-1 to TRBJ1-1, with D possibly being TRBD1 (6 bases). The sequenced sample consisted of PBMCs. For the CDR3, the DNA is TGCGCCAGCAGCCAAGTCAGGGGTATAACTGAAGCTTTCTTT. Translation: CASSQVRGITEAFF.